This paragraph reports one T cell receptor (beta chain). Its antigen is unidentified. The CDR3 has 15 residues. J was trimmed by 4 bases and V by 10 bases; bases with no gene match: 11. Germline lookup yields CDR1 SNHLY and CDR2 FYNNEI. The sample is drawn from a study of OX40 agonist ivuxolimab in advanced cancers. Background on the study: Patients took ivuxolimab, an agonistic anti-OX40 (CD134) antibody. Dose-escalation patients had hepatocellular carcinoma, melanoma, renal cell or head and neck cancer. Study-wide results and caveats: The 0.1-3.0 mg/kg partial responders had among the lowest clonal expansion.

The protocol was immunoSEQ multiplex PCR, while the TCRdb copy is restricted to in-frame clones and leaves out a portion. The profile shows tens of thousands of clones, about 86% of them singletons. Here the sequenced sample was CD4+ or CD8+ T cells sorted from blood, taken in a trial of the OX40 agonist ivuxolimab. This TCR came from an adult with an advanced solid tumor such as melanoma, head and neck, liver or kidney cancer. The chain couples TRBV2 to TRBJ2-1; the match to TRBD2 covers 9 bases. In DNA form, the CDR3 reads TGTGCCACGACTGAGGAGCTAGCGGGGTACAATGAGCAGTTCTTC. Protein: CATTEELAGYNEQFF. Using reference TRBV2 and TRBJ2-1 for the parts outside the CDR3, the full variable domain is EPEVTQTPSHQVTQMGQEVILRCVPISNHLYFYWYRQILGQKVEFLVSFYNNEISEKSEIFDDQFSVERPDGSNFTLKIRSTKLEDSAMYFCATTEELAGYNEQFFGPGTRLTVL.